This TCR beta chain was recorded in a study of molecular identifiers for immune sequencing clone quantification. MiXCR, run by TCRdb on the PCR reads, gives a single entry per CDR3 protein. This table holds nearly 650,000 distinct CDR3 sequences, around 25% found once. This clonotype was found many times. Antigen specificity is unknown. It was from around 18,000 to 910,000 sorted cells, with 10%, 30% or 50% RNA, that naive CD8 libraries came. Germline V gene sequence: CDR1 DFQATT, CDR2 SNEGSKA (reference sequence). The CDR3 is 17 amino acids. V lost 3 bases and J lost 6; bases outside the gene matches: 16. The study, taken as a whole, reports: Reports indicate spiked Jurkat TCR RNA from one cell could be found among some 980,000 naive cells. Whereas naive cells kept under 1% of molecules in clones above 20 RNA copies, such clones held over 97% in effectors.

The sequencing input was naive CD8+ T cells from blood, with Jurkat cell RNA spiked in. The subset: FACS-sorted CD8+CD4-CCR7+CD45RA+ naive T cells. The chain joins TRBV20-1 to TRBJ2-7, with TRBD2 identical over 11 bases. The receptor was derived from a human donor in good health. Some libraries in this study had Jurkat cell RNA spiked in. CDR3 sequence reads: CSASSLAGALRAGEQYF. In nucleotides, the CDR3 is TGCAGTGCTAGTTCACTAGCGGGGGCTTTAAGGGCAGGCGAGCAGTACTTC.